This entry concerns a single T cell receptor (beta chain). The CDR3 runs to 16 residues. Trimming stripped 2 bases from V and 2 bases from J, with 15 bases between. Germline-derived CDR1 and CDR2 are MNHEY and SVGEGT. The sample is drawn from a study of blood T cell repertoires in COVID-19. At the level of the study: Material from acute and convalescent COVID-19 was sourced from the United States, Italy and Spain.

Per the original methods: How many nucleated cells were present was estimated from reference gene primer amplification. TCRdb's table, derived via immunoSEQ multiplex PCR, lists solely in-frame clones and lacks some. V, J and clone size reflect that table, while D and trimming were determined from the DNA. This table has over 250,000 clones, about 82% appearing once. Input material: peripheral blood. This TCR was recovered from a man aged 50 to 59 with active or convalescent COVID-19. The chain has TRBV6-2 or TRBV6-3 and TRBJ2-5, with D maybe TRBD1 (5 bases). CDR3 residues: CASSYLGVGAQETQYF. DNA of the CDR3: TGTGCCAGCAGTTACCTTGGGGTAGGGGCGCAAGAGACCCAGTACTTC.